A single sample is the source of the 10 T cell receptor beta chains below, sequenced in a study of cytomegalovirus exposure and HLA in healthy donors. The primer mix had 60 Vbeta and 13 Jbeta primers. Data came from immunoSEQ multiplex PCR; TCRdb stores just in-frame clones and leaves some out. The sample carries approximately 130,000 clones, roughly 80% recorded once. The specimen sequenced was PBMCs. These receptors were obtained from a woman aged 40 to 50 in good health and CMV-seronegative.

A few counts support this clone. This chain joins TRBV5-1 and TRBJ2-3; 16 bases are shared with TRBD2. The germline V gene encodes CDR1 SGHRS and CDR2 YFSETQ. The CDR3 spans 16 residues. Unmatched junction bases numbered 3, after V lost 4 bases and J lost 4 bases. In nucleotides, the CDR3 is TGCGCCAGCAGCCTAGGGACTAGCGGGAGGGCAGATACGCAGTATTTT. Translation: CASSLGTSGRADTQYF.

The chain joins TRBV4-3 to TRBJ1-1; tentatively, D is TRBD1 (6 bases). Germline V gives CDR1 LGHNA, CDR2 YSLEER. Trimming removed 1 base from V and 8 bases from J, with 17 bases in between. The CDR3 spans 15 residues. Written as DNA, the CDR3 is TGCGCCAGCAGCCAAGCTCAGACAGGTTTTGGCGAAGCTTTCTTT. Protein sequence: CASSQAQTGFGEAFF.

The CDR3 loop reads CASSRELRVDTEAFF. DNA for the CDR3: TGTGCCAGCAGTAGAGAATTGAGGGTGGACACTGAAGCTTTCTTT. The chain combines TRBV6-1 with TRBJ1-1; D not resolved. Trimming pared 5 bases from V and 3 bases from J, leaving 16 bases between. Germline CDR1 and CDR2: MNHNS and SASEGT. The CDR3 runs 15 residues.

The chain links TRBV5-6 to TRBJ2-6, with D hard to call. The CDR3 sequence is 14 residues long. The germline V gene encodes CDR1 SGHDT and CDR2 YYEEEE. Trimming took 2 bases from V and 0 from J, leaving 3 bases between them. CDR3 residues: CASSFISGANVLTF. CDR3 DNA sequence: TGTGCCAGCAGCTTCATCTCTGGGGCCAACGTCCTGACTTTC.

The V and J genes are TRBV7-3 and TRBJ2-3, with TRBD2 identical over 11 bases. The V segment lost 4 bases and the J segment 5 bases; nucleotides outside the gene matches: 2. The CDR3 is 14 amino acids. Germline CDR1 is SGHTA and CDR2 is FQGTGA. The CDR3 loop is CASSYGLAGDTQYF. The CDR3 DNA reads as TGTGCCAGCAGCTATGGACTAGCGGGAGATACGCAGTATTTT.

The genes are TRBV28 and TRBJ2-3; 9 positions match TRBD2. Trimming at V came to 4 bases and at J to 1 base, leaving 6 bases not matched to a gene. The length of the CDR3 is 16 residues. The germline V gene has CDR1 MDHEN and CDR2 SYDVKM. The CDR3 sequence: CASSYRAGGRTDTQYF. The CDR3 DNA reads TGTGCCAGCAGTTACCGAGCGGGAGGCCGCACAGATACGCAGTATTTT.

The chain recombines TRBV28 with TRBJ2-1; 7 positions agree with TRBD1. Germline V gene data show CDR1 as MDHEN and CDR2 as SYDVKM. Germline trimming cut 4 bases from V and 7 bases from J; bases unmatched to any gene: 10. The CDR3 covers 15 residues. The CDR3 region has the DNA TGTGCCAGCAGTTGGACAGGCCTTCAGGGGAATGAGCAGTTCTTC. Its translation is CASSWTGLQGNEQFF.

The chain combines TRBV28 with TRBJ2-7; the match to TRBD1 covers 8 bases. This CDR3 is built from 16 residues. Germline CDR1 MDHEN, CDR2 SYDVKM. V lost 2 bases to trimming and J lost 1 base; unmatched junction nucleotides: 7. CDR3 sequence reads: CASSLTGQGYSYEQYF. CDR3 sequence (DNA): TGTGCCAGCAGTTTAACCGGACAGGGATATTCCTACGAGCAGTACTTC.

The chain has TRBV6-1 and TRBJ1-5, with D maybe TRBD1 (6 bases). Germline lookup yields CDR1 MNHNS and CDR2 SASEGT. Trimming removed 6 bases from V and 2 bases from J, with 11 bases in between. This CDR3 is built from 14 residues. Written as DNA, the CDR3 is TGTGCCAGCAGGGGAGGGGGAGGCAATCAGCCCCAGCATTTT. Protein: CASRGGGGNQPQHF.

V and J are TRBV7-2 and TRBJ2-3; D possibly corresponds to TRBD2 (5 bases). The CDR3 length is 15 residues. Germline loops: CDR1 SGHTA, CDR2 FQGNSA. V lost 5 bases, J lost 1 base, and 13 bases lay in between. Written as DNA, the CDR3 is TGTGCCAGCAGCCCAAGAGGGTCTGGCACAGATACGCAGTATTTT. Residues: CASSPRGSGTDTQYF.